This T cell receptor beta chain originates from a study of cytomegalovirus exposure and HLA in healthy donors (dated by TCRdb to between 2016 and 2019). In the study overall: An earlier analysis of roughly 570 of the donors reported about 300 Gb of sequence data and about 120 million unique TCR beta sequences obtained from around 170 million T cells. An early release covering about 600 HLA-typed donors comprised approximately 290 gigabases of sequencing data and around 80 million unique TCR sequences. Of the approximately 400 genotyped donors, 70% to 90% were placed in the genetic ancestry cluster associated with self-reported Caucasian donors. The aim of the study was to test whether cataloging public T cell receptors could identify signatures of past pathogen exposure. The study profiled the T cell repertoires of 500 to 800 subjects by immunosequencing and related them to cytomegalovirus serostatus. Along with the roughly 610-subject first cohort, a separate validation cohort of 120 different subjects was used. To predict cytomegalovirus infection status, the study brought together high-throughput TCR immunosequencing, statistical association of individual TCRs with disease status, and machine learning. To study patterns of TCR occurrence, a later analysis re-analyzed previously published TCR beta repertoires from hundreds of donors and added high-resolution HLA genotyping. Rather than drawing on any new phenotypic data, the later analysis identified candidate immune exposures from TCR beta sequences and the way those sequences occurred across donors. An earlier analysis of approximately 580 of the donors used high-throughput TCR beta sequencing to judge whether each TCR beta V gene segment behaved as functional or pseudogenic. Donor age, sex, ethnicity and CMV serostatus were collected together with the repertoire data. A later genetic analysis used genome-wide SNP genotypes for about 65% of the roughly 700 donors, treating that subset as a discovery cohort. Every discovery cohort repertoire had been produced on one sequencing platform. Both class I and class II loci were covered by HLA typing, at four-digit resolution. The number of typed donors differed by locus: roughly 629-640 for A, B, C, DRB1 and DQB1; approximately 520 for DQA1; fewer than 610 for DPA1; and approximately 450 for DPB1. Roughly 5 DR-DQ haplotypes were handled as single units for association and clustering, since linkage in the cohort was strong. Among 300 to 500 genotyped donors of the cohort, an average of around 250,000 unique TCR beta nucleotide sequences was sequenced per donor, of which about 19% were non-productive.

Deletion took 4 bases off V and 2 bases off J, with a span of 15 bases between the germline ends. Taken from the germline V gene, the CDR1 and CDR2 loops are ENHRY and SYGVKD. The cysteine opens and the phenylalanine closes a CDR3 of 15 amino acids. CDR3 DNA is the only sequence kept; it has 45 bases, read in frame from the first base. The cohort comprised 666 healthy bone marrow donors. Cohort members were all nominally healthy when sampled, although unrecorded immune exposures were likely present. The donor was CMV seronegative and was included in the group of a few hundred seronegative cohort members. A peripheral blood sample was collected from each donor, and TCR beta sequencing was performed on peripheral blood mononuclear cells. The Qiagen DNeasy Blood Extraction Kit was used to extract genomic DNA from the blood cell samples. The library was produced with the immunoSEQ multiplex PCR assay. For the multiplex PCR, a mixture combining 60 forward primers for TCR Vbeta segments and 13 reverse primers for TCR Jbeta segments was used. The CDR3 region of rearranged TCR beta genes was amplified from genomic DNA with a multiplex PCR assay. On the Illumina HiSeq System, the amplified TCR beta libraries were sequenced as 87-base-pair reads. On the authors' methods: Across the roughly 670 repertoires, a later analysis counted 80 million or so unique TCR beta chains, 9 million to 14 million of which were shared by at least two donors. To remove PCR and sequencing errors, raw reads were error-corrected and collapsed into unique sequences using a nearest-neighbor algorithm that merged closely related sequences. Alignment of CDR3 sequences to IMGT reference sequences was used to assign V, D and J gene segments. For a sequence to be retained, a match of at least six nucleotides to both a V gene segment and a J gene segment was required. A rearrangement counted as productive if the CDR3 had no stop codons and remained in frame with V and J, and every other rearrangement counted as non-productive. CDR3 was defined according to IMGT convention as the region running from the second conserved V-encoded cysteine to the conserved J-encoded phenylalanine. The earlier analysis of roughly 590 of the donors excluded sequences that lacked an unambiguous match to a single V gene segment. An earlier analysis of some 610 of the donors called V segments functional above 56.7% productive rearrangements and segregating when the between-donor standard deviation exceeded 5%. A statistical classification framework was developed to diagnose cytomegalovirus status using the catalog of TCR beta chain sequences. A later analysis assigned V and J genes by comparing TCR nucleotide sequences with IMGT/GENE-DB human TR gene sequences. In a later analysis, CDR3 sequences and most-parsimonious VDJ recombination scenarios were assigned using the TCRdist pipeline. A later analysis defined each TCR beta chain by its CDR3 amino acid sequence plus V-gene family, and excluded reads lacking a unique V-gene family. As a way to deal with suspected cross-contamination and a sequencing artifact, a later analysis dropped approximately 570 nucleotide sequences that were highly shared and had low generation probability. In a later analysis, a clonal expansion index was calculated for each public chain from normalized within-repertoire ranks of inferred template counts. In a later analysis, generation probabilities were computed with a VDJ recombination model fitted to out-of-frame rearrangements, and the resulting probabilities were checked against IGoR. A later analysis scored TCR-TCR, TCR-HLA and TCR-CMV co-occurrence with hypergeometric tests, applying a repertoire-size bias correction to TCR pairs. A later analysis estimated false discovery rates by permuting HLA or CMV assignments 20 times. In a later analysis, co-occurring TCRs were grouped using DBSCAN, and TCRdist sequence similarity was added for clustering within HLA-allele-positive subsets. Repertoires with fewer than 30,000 or more than 120,000 public chains were left out of co-occurrence clustering, as were roughly five repertoires with anomalous nucleotide sharing. Held by TCRdb, this immuneACCESS table contains in-frame sequences only and omits some clones. Under half of the omission traces to an unresolved V gene where checked; the cause of the rest is unknown. D and trimming were read from the DNA, whereas the V and J calls and clone size are those reported in that table. This sample's table contains tens of thousands of clones. The ten largest clones take up less than 4% of the sample.

On this clone itself: What antigen it recognizes has not been identified.

What the research found in general, with its limitations: Presence/absence analyses assumed roughly uniform sequencing depth across donors, an assumption that may not hold. Three of the identified cytomegalovirus-associated TCR beta chains were confirmed in vitro to be specific for cytomegalovirus antigens. Compared with the 666-donor mean, donors in an Asian-associated ancestry cluster had fewer N-insertions in productive TCRs, according to a later genetic analysis. A further reported finding was that TCR beta sequences accurately predicted the HLA-A and HLA-B alleles for most subjects in the first cohort. Across donors, most TCR sequences were observed very rarely, whereas some public TCRs were present in many individuals. A later genetic analysis associated a missense DCLRE1C variant with V-gene and J-gene trimming of TCR beta chains, and an independent cohort replicated the association. In an earlier analysis of approximately 600 of the donors, most TCR beta V segments were observed in productive rearrangements about 87% or about 30% of the time, broadly matching IMGT annotations. In a later analysis, TCR association rates were found to vary across HLA loci, with the most associated TCRs seen for DRB1 alleles and the fewest for HLA-C alleles. Because counts were too low, roughly 18 rarely observed V segments, including chromosome 9 orphons, were left out of the earlier analysis of approximately 500 of the donors. Compared with equally common non-associated chains, HLA-associated TCR beta chains in a later analysis were more clonally expanded and had lower generation probabilities. In a later analysis, several top co-occurrence clusters were reported to appear linked to parvovirus B19, influenza, CMV and Epstein-Barr virus. In this cohort, only TCR beta chains were sequenced, and detectable features were limited by the absence of alpha or paired-chain data. When HLA alleles, especially DR and DQ, strongly co-occurred, attributing TCR associations to individual alleles was difficult. The authors suggested that the approach could potentially be extended to other disease states and immunological phenotypes. At a false discovery rate of 0.05, a later analysis linked around 15,000 TCR beta sequences to specific HLA alleles. Because some donors lacked HLA typing at each locus, the association tests relied only on the typed subset. Because the 87-base-pair reads could not distinguish some IMGT-functional V segments, including TRBV6-2 and TRBV6-3, those segments were excluded. The sequencing pipeline was judged likely to have produced a cluster of highly shared sequence variants as a technical artifact. According to a later analysis, most CMV-associated TCR beta chains appeared to be HLA-restricted, and the HLA associations seemed to be driven largely by CMV exposure. In the study, 150 to 200 TCR beta chains were listed as associated with cytomegalovirus. Linkage disequilibrium might explain the correlated functional status among segregating V segments, but an unknown experimental factor could not be ruled out. In both the original and validation cohorts, the classifier was reported to diagnose cytomegalovirus status with high specificity and sensitivity. For the cohort, immune exposure information was limited to CMV serostatus.

Sequenced material: PBMCs. The sequence is built from TRBV10-3 and TRBJ2-7; TRBD1 could be the D gene, as 6 bases match. This TCR was sampled from a woman younger than 30 in good health and CMV-seronegative. The CDR3 protein is CAISALDRVTYEQYF. The DNA sequence is as follows: TGTGCCATCAGTGCCCTGGACAGAGTAACCTACGAGCAGTACTTC.